The 24 T cell receptor beta chains below come from one sample, sequenced in a study of Graves' ophthalmopathy and Graves' hyperthyroidism. TCR beta CDR3 regions were amplified from RNA transcripts. An opening RT-PCR round employed HTBI primers and preceded a second-round multiplex PCR. MiXCR, applied by TCRdb to the multiplex PCR reads, yields one record per CDR3 protein. This table holds hundreds of thousands of distinct CDR3 sequences, about 41% found once. Sequenced sample: peripheral blood. The source of these receptors is an adult man with Graves' ophthalmopathy.

This clonotype was seen repeatedly, ten times or more. The chain combines TRBV6-1 with TRBJ1-1; D perhaps matches TRBD1 (6 bases). The CDR3 is 13 amino acids. Germline V gives CDR1 MNHNS, CDR2 SASEGT. V was pared by 5 bases and J by 9 bases, with 16 bases between. DNA for the CDR3: TGTGCCAGCAGTCCAGAGGGGAGGGGGAAAGCTTTCTTT. This sequence encodes CASSPEGRGKAFF.

This clonotype has more than one count but fewer than ten. The CDR3 sequence is CAWKVADYGYTF. The CDR3 DNA sequence: TGTGCCTGGAAGGTTGCGGATTATGGCTACACCTTC. The chain joins TRBV30 to TRBJ1-2; D not certain. Deletions cut 4 bases from V and 5 bases from J, with 11 bases between. This CDR3 comprises 12 residues. The germline V gene has CDR1 GTSNPN and CDR2 SVGIG (reference sequence).

The chain uses TRBV29-1 and TRBJ2-1; 9 nucleotides agree with TRBD2. V was clipped by 7 bases and J by 3 bases; unmatched bases: 4. The CDR3 sequence is 13 residues long. Germline CDR1 reads SQVTM; CDR2 reads ANQGSEA. The CDR3 coding sequence is TGCAGCGGGCTAGCGGGAAGCTACAATGAGCAGTTCTTC. Protein sequence: CSGLAGSYNEQFF.

This clonotype was seen many times. The chain joins TRBV10-3 to TRBJ1-3; D is unresolved. The CDR3 covers 15 residues. V was trimmed by 0 bases and J by 4 bases, leaving 10 bases between them. From germline, CDR1 is ENHRY and CDR2 SYGVKD. In nucleotides, the CDR3 is TGTGCCATCAGTGAGTCTGGAGGGTTGGGAAACACCATATATTTT. It yields the protein CAISESGGLGNTIYF.

This clonotype was seen ten or more times. This chain uses TRBV7-3 with TRBJ1-1; the D gene is possibly TRBD1 (5 bases). This CDR3 comprises 15 residues. The V end was cut by 0 bases, the J end by 3 bases, with 11 bases between. Germline V lookup: CDR1 SGHTA, CDR2 FQGTGA. The CDR3 coding sequence is TGTGCCAGCAGCTTAACGTCGGGGGAGCACACTGAAGCTTTCTTT. Translating it yields CASSLTSGEHTEAFF. Full variable domain (rest looked up from reference TRBV7-3 and TRBJ1-1): GAGVSQTPSNKVTEKGKYVELRCDPISGHTALYWYRQSLGQGPEFLIYFQGTGAADDSGLPNDRFFAVRPEGSVSTLKIQRTERGDSAVYLCASSLTSGEHTEAFFGQGTRLTVV.

This clonotype was detected a few times. J is TRBJ2-5 and V is TRBV19; 7 positions agree with TRBD1. With 0 bases clipped from V and 2 bases from J, the junction kept 12 bases outside the gene matches. The CDR3 consists of 18 residues. The germline CDR1 and CDR2 sequences are LNHDA and SQIVND (reference sequence). The CDR3 sequence is CASSIDPPGTALQETQYF. CDR3 nucleotide sequence: TGTGCCAGTAGTATAGACCCACCCGGGACAGCCCTTCAAGAGACCCAGTACTTC.

V and J are TRBV2 and TRBJ2-5; D remains ambiguous. Per germline, CDR1 SNHLY and CDR2 FYNNEI. Trimming shortened V by 6 bases and J by 2 bases, and 16 bases separated the two germline ends. This CDR3 region has 15 residues. The CDR3 spells CASRPQQLIQETQYF. The CDR3 nucleotides are TGTGCCAGCAGACCCCAACAGCTCATACAAGAGACCCAGTACTTC.

This clonotype was observed at least ten times. V gene TRBV9 combines with J gene TRBJ2-7, with 8 positions matching TRBD2. The CDR3 totals 17 residues. Germline CDR1 SGDLS, CDR2 YYNGEE. Germline trimming cut 1 base from V and 4 bases from J; bases unmatched to any gene: 13. Here the CDR3 reads CASSVRSGSSTHYEQYF. DNA for the CDR3: TGTGCCAGCAGCGTAAGAAGCGGGAGTTCAACGCATTACGAGCAGTACTTC.

Many counts were recorded for this clonotype. This rearrangement joins TRBV6-6 to TRBJ2-7; no definite D call. Germline V gene lookup returns CDR1 MNHNY and CDR2 SVGAGI (reference sequence). Trimming took off 2 bases at V and 4 bases at J, with 15 bases between the two ends. CDR3 length: 15 residues. CDR3 nucleotide sequence: TGTGCCAGCAGTTACATAGGTGGGCCGGAATACGAGCAGTACTTC. Protein sequence: CASSYIGGPEYEQYF.

V usage is TRBV15 and J usage is TRBJ1-3; D gene uncertain. Germline V gene data show CDR1 as LNHNV and CDR2 as YYDKDF (reference sequence). The ends were cut back, 1 base at V and 8 bases at J, with 3 bases in the middle. The CDR3 loop spans 11 amino acids. For the CDR3, the DNA is TGTGCCACCAGCAGAGGAGACACCATATATTTT. It translates to CATSRGDTIYF.

This clonotype was picked up one time. The chain links TRBV5-4 to TRBJ1-5; no firm D call. The length of the CDR3 is 12 residues. The germline V and J ends were trimmed by 10 bases and 0 bases, with 8 bases remaining between them. The germline V gene encodes CDR1 SGHNT and CDR2 YYREEE (reference sequence). The CDR3 DNA reads TGTGCCGGTGGAAGTAGCAATCAGCCCCAGCATTTT. Translation: CAGGSSNQPQHF.

The V gene is TRBV10-3, the J gene TRBJ1-6, with TRBD1 identical over 9 bases. V was pared by 4 bases and J by 5 bases, with 3 bases of the junction left unmatched. Germline V lookup: CDR1 ENHRY, CDR2 SYGVKD. The CDR3 contains 15 residues. CDR3 nucleotide sequence: TGTGCCATCAGTGGAAGGACAGGGGATAATTCACCCCTCCACTTT. Its translation is CAISGRTGDNSPLHF.

There are many counts of this clonotype. V is TRBV19 and J is TRBJ2-7; D is perhaps TRBD1 (6 bases). The CDR3 sequence is 14 residues long. V was trimmed by 7 bases and J by 0 bases, leaving 13 bases between them. Germline V gene sequence: CDR1 LNHDA, CDR2 SQIVND (reference sequence). The CDR3 here is CASNRADSSYEQYF. The CDR3 nucleotides read TGTGCCAGTAACAGGGCAGATAGCTCCTACGAGCAGTACTTC. Variable domain in full (rest from reference TRBV19 and TRBJ2-7): DGGITQSPKYLFRKEGQNVTLSCEQNLNHDAMYWYRQDPGQGLRLIYYSQIVNDFQKGDIAEGYSVSREKKESFPLTVTSAQKNPTAFYLCASNRADSSYEQYFGPGTRLTVT.

This chain links TRBV5-1 with TRBJ1-1; D unclear. Between the trimmed V and J ends, which lost 4 bases and 0 bases, there was a span of 7 bases. The CDR3 has 13 residues. CDR1 is SGHRS, CDR2 YFSETQ, per germline. The CDR3 DNA sequence: TGCGCCAGCAGCGAGATAATGAACACTGAAGCTTTCTTT. This translates into CASSEIMNTEAFF.

The chain is built from TRBV29-1 and TRBJ1-1; D is possibly TRBD1 (6 bases). The CDR3 contains 13 residues. Germline-derived CDR1 and CDR2 are SQVTM and ANQGSEA. V lost 7 bases, J lost 6 bases, and 18 bases lay in between. CDR3 DNA: TGCAGCGCTGAGCGGGGGCCGGGTGCTGAAGCTTTCTTT. This codes for CSAERGPGAEAFF.

Note on this clonotype: At one end, the junction sequence differs from germline, possibly due to a read error. The chain recombines TRBV29-1 with TRBJ2-7, with D tentatively TRBD1 (5 bases). Per germline, CDR1 SQVTM and CDR2 ANQGSEA. The length of the CDR3 is 14 residues. CDR3 loop: CSAELTELTYEQYF. CDR3 bases: TGCAGCGCTGAATTGACAGAGCTAACCTACGAGCAGTACTTC.

Comments on this clonotype: A clone one base away is much larger, so this may be a read error. The genes are TRBV5-1 and TRBJ2-5; TRBD2 matches 13 bases. Germline V gene sequence: CDR1 SGHRS, CDR2 YFSETQ. The length of the CDR3 is 16 residues. The CDR3 is CGSSGTSGRASETQYF. The DNA of the CDR3 is TGCGGCAGCAGCGGAACTAGCGGGAGGGCCTCCGAGACCCAGTACTTC.

The genes are TRBV4-3 and TRBJ1-4, with D unclear. Trimming removed 0 bases from V and 7 bases from J, with 9 bases in between. This CDR3 has 14 residues. Per germline, CDR1 LGHNA and CDR2 YSLEER. CDR3 coding DNA: TGCGCCAGCAGCCAAGAGAGATTCGGTGAAAAACTGTTTTTT. Protein: CASSQERFGEKLFF.

The chain joins TRBV3-1 to TRBJ2-5, with TRBD2 matching over 9 bases. This CDR3 has 17 residues. J gave up 5 bases and V 0 bases, and 10 bases lay outside the gene matches. The germline V gene encodes CDR1 LGHDT and CDR2 YNNKEL (reference sequence). The chain's CDR3 is CASSQERSAGGPETQYF. Here the CDR3 DNA reads TGTGCCAGCAGCCAAGAAAGGTCGGCGGGGGGGCCTGAGACCCAGTACTTC.

This clonotype has a single count. A much larger clone lies one base from this, so it may be a read error. The V and J genes are TRBV14 and TRBJ2-2, with D perhaps matching TRBD2 (6 bases). The length of the CDR3 is 16 residues. CDR1 and CDR2 (germline): SGHDN, FVKESK. The CDR3 sequence is CASSQYLTGETGGLFF. CDR3 nucleotides: TGTGCCAGCAGCCAGTATTTGACCGGGGAGACCGGGGGGCTGTTTTTT.

The rearrangement links TRBV20-1 to TRBJ2-2, with D perhaps TRBD1 or TRBD2 (6 bases each). The germline CDR1 and CDR2 sequences are DFQATT and SNEGSKA (reference sequence). The germline V and J ends were trimmed by 0 bases and 1 base, with 15 bases remaining between them. This CDR3 contains 17 residues. The CDR3 here is CSARDSRGTLNTGELFF. The DNA for the CDR3 is TGCAGTGCTAGAGATTCGCGCGGGACACTGAACACCGGGGAGCTGTTTTTT.

In regard to this clonotype: This could be a read error, since a much larger clone is one nucleotide away. The DNA of the CDR3 is TGTGCCAGCAGCCAATCCCAGAGGGAACACGAGCAGTACTTC. This translates into CASSQSQREHEQYF. V usage is TRBV7-2 and J usage is TRBJ2-7; D possibly corresponds to TRBD2 (5 bases). Germline V CDR1 and CDR2: SGHTA, FQGNSA. The germline V and J ends were trimmed by 5 bases and 5 bases, with 16 bases remaining between them. The CDR3 is 14 amino acids.

This clonotype was detected a few times. The chain couples TRBV18 to TRBJ1-4; D gene ambiguous. Trimming took off 3 bases at V and 8 bases at J, with 4 bases between the two ends. The CDR3 is made up of 11 amino acids. Germline CDR1 and CDR2: KGHSH and LQKENI. The CDR3 region is CASSPSEKLFF. CDR3 bases: TGTGCCAGCTCACCTTCGGAAAAACTGTTTTTT. The full variable domain, completed using reference TRBV18 and TRBJ1-4, is NAGVMQNPRHLVRRRGQEARLRCSPMKGHSHVYWYRQLPEEGLKFMVYLQKENIIDESGMPKERFSAEFPKEGPSILRIQQVVRGDSAAYFCASSPSEKLFFGSGTQLSVL.

The chain is built from TRBV7-6 and TRBJ1-4, with D hard to call. Germline CDR1 is SGHVS and CDR2 is FNYEAQ. Trimming shortened V by 2 bases and J by 2 bases, and 12 bases separated the two germline ends. The CDR3 is 16 residues long. CDR3 in amino acids: CASSLTGFGTNEKLFF. In DNA form, the CDR3 reads TGTGCCAGCAGCTTAACGGGCTTTGGGACTAATGAAAAACTGTTTTTT.